These 3 T cell receptor beta chains were all obtained from the same sample, sequenced in a study of T-cell reconstitution after alpha-beta-depleted transplantation in children. Unique molecular identifiers featured in how the TCRbeta library was prepared. A single record per CDR3 protein comes from TCRdb applying MiXCR to the PCR reads. The sample yields approximately 420,000 distinct CDR3 sequences, under 13% seen once. The sequencing here drew on PBMCs from the stem cell graft donor, taken from the stem cell graft. All receptors come from a human donor who donated a stem cell graft to a child with acute myeloid leukemia.

This clonotype was picked up many times. CDR3 bases: TGTGCCACCAGCAGAACCGGGGACAGCTACGAGCAGTACTTC. It is translated as CATSRTGDSYEQYF. The chain combines TRBV15 with TRBJ2-7; TRBD1 aligns across 7 bases. The CDR3 contains 14 residues. CDR1 is LNHNV, CDR2 YYDKDF, per germline (reference sequence). V lost 2 bases to trimming and J lost 3 bases; unmatched junction nucleotides: 4. The full variable domain, completed using reference TRBV15 and TRBJ2-7, is DAMVIQNPRYQVTQFGKPVTLSCSQTLNHNVMYWYQQKSSQAPKLLFHYYDKDFNNEADTPDNFQSRRPNTSFCFLDIRSPGLGDTAMYLCATSRTGDSYEQYFGPGTRLTVT.

The chain employs TRBV9 and TRBJ2-1; tentative D call: TRBD2 (5 bases). Germline V lookup: CDR1 SGDLS, CDR2 YYNGEE. V shed 2 bases and J shed 10 bases, with 10 bases lying between them. CDR3 size: 12 residues. CDR3 region: CASSVLGSEQFF. The CDR3 nucleotides read TGTGCCAGCAGCGTGCTTGGGAGCGAGCAGTTCTTC.

The chain combines TRBV18 with TRBJ2-7; D unresolved. The length of the CDR3 is 13 residues. The germline V and J ends were trimmed by 5 bases and 10 bases, with 18 bases remaining between them. Germline V gives CDR1 KGHSH, CDR2 LQKENI. The CDR3 region has the DNA TGTGCCAGCTCATCCACGGAGCCTGGCGACCAGTACTTC. It translates to CASSSTEPGDQYF.